The 27 T cell receptor beta chains below were found in one sample sequenced in a study of T cell responses to AZD1222 COVID-19 vaccine. Clones were read by immunoSEQ multiplex PCR, and TCRdb kept only the in-frame ones, dropping some. The sample shows roughly 4,700 clones, approximately 91% of them seen only once. The sequenced sample was peripheral blood, obtained 28 days after the second AZD1222 dose. The receptors originated from an adult who received the AZD1222 COVID-19 vaccine.

The chain uses TRBV7-3 and TRBJ1-1; unclear D gene. Between the trimmed V and J ends, which lost 0 bases and 1 base, there was a span of 9 bases. CDR1 SGHTA and CDR2 FQGTGA come from the germline V gene. The CDR3 is 15 amino acids. In nucleotides, the CDR3 is TGTGCCAGCAGCTTAACACGTTCCGGGAACACTGAAGCTTTCTTT. It translates to CASSLTRSGNTEAFF. Full variable domain (missing parts from reference TRBV7-3 and TRBJ1-1): GAGVSQTPSNKVTEKGKYVELRCDPISGHTALYWYRQSLGQGPEFLIYFQGTGAADDSGLPNDRFFAVRPEGSVSTLKIQRTERGDSAVYLCASSLTRSGNTEAFFGQGTRLTVV.

The CDR3 DNA sequence: TGTGCCAGCAGCTCTGGGGCTCCGGAGACCCAGTACTTC. It codes for CASSSGAPETQYF. The V call is TRBV11-2, the J call TRBJ2-5, with D possibly being TRBD1 (5 bases). Trimming shortened V by 4 bases and J by 5 bases, and 11 bases separated the two germline ends. The germline V gene encodes CDR1 SGHAT and CDR2 FQNNGV. The CDR3 loop spans 13 amino acids.

The chain is built from TRBV5-1 and TRBJ2-2; TRBD1 matches 9 bases. Germline CDR1 and CDR2: SGHRS and YFSETQ. V gave up 0 bases and J gave up 6 bases; unmatched junction bases: 0. The CDR3 spans 14 residues. CDR3 residues: CASSLDRGPGELFF. CDR3 bases: TGCGCCAGCAGCTTGGACAGGGGGCCCGGGGAGCTGTTTTTT. Full variable domain (remainder filled in from reference TRBV5-1 and TRBJ2-2): KAGVTQTPRYLIKTRGQQVTLSCSPISGHRSVSWYQQTPGQGLQFLFEYFSETQRNKGNFPGRFSGRQFSNSRSEMNVSTLELGDSALYLCASSLDRGPGELFFGEGSRLTVL.

The table lists this clone with a count of one. The chain has TRBV2 and TRBJ2-7; D possibly matches TRBD1 or TRBD2 (7 bases each). The CDR3 totals 14 residues. The germline V gene has CDR1 SNHLY and CDR2 FYNNEI. Trimming took 2 bases from V and 3 from J, leaving 11 bases between them. CDR3 DNA sequence: TGTGCCAGCAGTGAACAGGGGGAGGGCTACGAGCAGTACTTC. It specifies CASSEQGEGYEQYF.

The V gene is TRBV19, the J gene TRBJ2-4; 9 bases fit TRBD1. The J segment lost 1 base and the V segment lost 4 bases, leaving 11 bases of the junction unmatched. This CDR3 is 18 amino acids long. Germline V gives CDR1 LNHDA, CDR2 SQIVND (reference sequence). The DNA for the CDR3 is TGTGCCAGTAGTACCACCGGGACAGGGAATTTGGCCAAAAACATTCAGTACTTC. This translates into CASSTTGTGNLAKNIQYF.

V is TRBV19 and J is TRBJ1-1, with a possible D match to TRBD1 (6 bases). The CDR3 is 13 amino acids. Trimming pared 6 bases from V and 5 bases from J, leaving 13 bases between. Germline CDR1 LNHDA, CDR2 SQIVND (reference sequence). The CDR3 bases are TGTGCCAGTAGATCGGACAGTAGGACTGAAGCTTTCTTT. Translating gives CASRSDSRTEAFF.

In DNA form, the CDR3 reads TGTGCCAGCAGCCCTCCTAGCCACGAGCAGTACTTC. It translates to CASSPPSHEQYF. The genes are TRBV11-2 and TRBJ2-7; a weak D match, TRBD2 (5 bases). The CDR3 runs to 12 residues. V dropped 5 bases and J dropped 5 bases, with 10 bases sitting between them. Germline lookup yields CDR1 SGHAT and CDR2 FQNNGV.

This chain links TRBV27 with TRBJ2-1, with TRBD2 matching 10 bases. CDR1 is MNHEY and CDR2 is SMNVEV in the germline V gene (reference sequence). The length of the CDR3 is 16 residues. J gave up 9 bases and V 2 bases, and 10 bases lay outside the gene matches. CDR3 DNA sequence: TGTGCCAGCAGTTTACAGGCCCTAGCGGGAGTTAGTGAGCAGTTCTTC. It yields the protein CASSLQALAGVSEQFF.

The rearrangement joins TRBV11-2 to TRBJ2-7; either TRBD1 or TRBD2 may fit D (5 bases each). The germline V gene encodes CDR1 SGHAT and CDR2 FQNNGV. Between the trimmed V and J ends, which lost 4 bases and 6 bases, there was a span of 10 bases. This CDR3 region has 12 residues. For the CDR3, the DNA is TGTGCCAGCAGCTCGGGACGAAGCGAGCAGTACTTC. Its protein product is CASSSGRSEQYF.

The V and J genes are TRBV19 and TRBJ2-3, with 7 bases identical to TRBD2. V shed 5 bases, J shed 5 bases, and the junction held 10 bases outside the gene matches. The length of the CDR3 is 15 residues. Germline loops: CDR1 LNHDA, CDR2 SQIVND (reference sequence). The CDR3 DNA sequence: TGTGCCAGTAGTTCCAAGCGGGGAGATAGAGATACGCAGTATTTT. This sequence encodes CASSSKRGDRDTQYF. The full variable domain, completed using reference TRBV19 and TRBJ2-3, is DGGITQSPKYLFRKEGQNVTLSCEQNLNHDAMYWYRQDPGQGLRLIYYSQIVNDFQKGDIAEGYSVSREKKESFPLTVTSAQKNPTAFYLCASSSKRGDRDTQYFGPGTRLTVL.

The V and J genes are TRBV11-2 and TRBJ2-7; 7 positions agree with TRBD2. Germline V CDR1 and CDR2: SGHAT, FQNNGV. Trimming removed 6 bases from V and 0 bases from J; junction bases left unmatched: 11. The CDR3 loop spans 16 amino acids. CDR3 residues: CASRRLSGPSSYEQYF. The CDR3 coding sequence is TGTGCCAGCAGGAGACTTAGCGGGCCGAGCTCCTACGAGCAGTACTTC.

The chain employs TRBV11-1 and TRBJ2-3, with 10 bases matching TRBD2. The CDR3 sequence is 16 residues long. Germline assignment: CDR1 SGHAT and CDR2 FQDESV (reference sequence). The J segment lost 5 bases and the V segment lost 3 bases, leaving 8 bases of the junction unmatched. In DNA form, the CDR3 reads TGTGCCAGCAGCTTTTCGGAGCGGGGGGGTGTAGATACGCAGTATTTT. Protein: CASSFSERGGVDTQYF.

The rearrangement links TRBV24-1 to TRBJ1-2; D not resolved. V was trimmed by 9 bases and J by 6 bases, leaving 13 bases between them. Germline V lookup: CDR1 KGHDR, CDR2 SFDVKD. This CDR3 region has 12 residues. The CDR3 loop is CATHDTTNGYTF. CDR3 DNA: TGTGCCACCCACGACACTACCAATGGCTACACCTTC.

A few counts support this clone. The chain links TRBV9 to TRBJ2-7, with D maybe TRBD2 (7 bases). V gave up 0 bases and J gave up 4 bases, with 14 bases separating them. The CDR3 is 15 amino acids. The germline V gene has CDR1 SGDLS and CDR2 YYNGEE. CDR3 sequence: CASSVAPGGLYEQYF. The DNA of the CDR3 is TGTGCCAGCAGCGTAGCACCGGGGGGCCTTTACGAGCAGTACTTC. Drawing the rest from reference TRBV9 and TRBJ2-7, the complete variable domain is DSGVTQTPKHLITATGQRVTLRCSPRSGDLSVYWYQQSLDQGLQFLIQYYNGEERAKGNILERFSAQQFPDLHSELNLSSLELGDSALYFCASSVAPGGLYEQYFGPGTRLTVT.

The rearrangement uses TRBV7-8 and TRBJ2-7, with D maybe TRBD2 (5 bases). Looked up from germline, CDR1 is SGHVS and CDR2 is FQNEAQ. CDR3 size: 13 residues. Trimming cost V 5 bases and J 3 bases, with 11 bases left between them. CDR3 in DNA: TGTGCCAGCAGCAAAGGACTGGACTACGAGCAGTACTTC. It codes for CASSKGLDYEQYF.

The rearrangement joins TRBV7-2 to TRBJ1-4; D remains ambiguous. Germline V CDR1 and CDR2: SGHTA, FQGNSA. Between the trimmed V and J ends, which lost 1 base and 7 bases, there was a span of 13 bases. The CDR3 has 15 residues. CDR3 sequence: CASSLDLGSSEKLFF. DNA of the CDR3: TGTGCCAGCAGCTTAGACTTGGGCTCCAGTGAAAAACTGTTTTTT.

The chain joins TRBV15 to TRBJ1-5; D uncertain. Germline V gene sequence: CDR1 LNHNV, CDR2 YYDKDF (reference sequence). V was trimmed by 3 bases and J by 7 bases, leaving 19 bases between them. CDR3 size: 16 residues. The CDR3 region is CATSSVGDSTVQPQHF. The CDR3 bases are TGTGCCACCAGCAGTGTTGGAGATTCGACTGTACAGCCCCAGCATTTT.

The chain recombines TRBV11-2 with TRBJ2-7, with 8 bases matching TRBD2. J was trimmed by 4 bases and V by 5 bases; bases with no gene match: 7. The CDR3 runs 14 residues. In germline, CDR1 is SGHAT, CDR2 FQNNGV. The CDR3 here is CASSPRAGEYEQYF. CDR3 DNA: TGTGCCAGCAGCCCGAGAGCGGGAGAGTACGAGCAGTACTTC.

The chain carries TRBV6-5 and TRBJ1-2; unclear D gene. Trimming shortened V by 6 bases and J by 8 bases, and 19 bases separated the two germline ends. The CDR3 extends over 14 amino acids. Looked up from germline, CDR1 is MNHEY and CDR2 is SVGAGI. CDR3 residues: CASSPRRASGGYTF. In nucleotides, the CDR3 is TGTGCCAGCAGCCCAAGGCGGGCCTCGGGGGGCTACACCTTC.

The chain uses TRBV4-3 and TRBJ2-3; possible D gene TRBD2, 5 bases. V was clipped by 5 bases and J by 1 base, with 10 bases between them. The CDR3 loop spans 14 amino acids. Per the germline V gene, CDR1 is LGHNA and CDR2 is YSLEER. CDR3 region: CASSRRAGTDTQYF. Here the CDR3 DNA reads TGCGCCAGCAGCAGGCGGGCTGGCACAGATACGCAGTATTTT.

The chain has TRBV7-2 and TRBJ2-5; D perhaps matches TRBD1 (6 bases). V lost 6 bases, J lost 5 bases, and 13 bases lay in between. In germline, CDR1 is SGHTA, CDR2 FQGNSA. There are 13 residues in the CDR3. The CDR3 protein is CASRRDRTETQYF. The DNA for the CDR3 is TGTGCCAGCAGGAGAGACAGGACGGAGACCCAGTACTTC.

This clone was detected once. This chain connects TRBV7-2 to TRBJ1-1, with TRBD1 matching over 12 bases. The V segment lost 7 bases and the J segment 11 bases; nucleotides outside the gene matches: 17. CDR1 SGHTA and CDR2 FQGNSA come from the germline V gene. The CDR3 length is 16 residues. As DNA, the CDR3 is TGTGCCAGCACTTTAACCCGGGGACAGGGGGCCAATAGGGCTTTCTTT. Amino acid sequence: CASTLTRGQGANRAFF.

This chain connects TRBV9 to TRBJ1-1; weak D call: TRBD1 (5 bases). The CDR3 runs 14 residues. The V end lost 0 bases, the J end lost 2 bases, and 8 bases lay between the germline ends. CDR1 and CDR2 from the germline V gene are SGDLS and YYNGEE. CDR3 sequence (DNA): TGTGCCAGCAGCGTAGGGGGGATTAACACTGAAGCTTTCTTT. This gives the protein CASSVGGINTEAFF. The full variable domain, its missing parts supplied by reference TRBV9 and TRBJ1-1, is DSGVTQTPKHLITATGQRVTLRCSPRSGDLSVYWYQQSLDQGLQFLIQYYNGEERAKGNILERFSAQQFPDLHSELNLSSLELGDSALYFCASSVGGINTEAFFGQGTRLTVV.

The chain joins TRBV19 to TRBJ1-4; D remains ambiguous. Trimming cost V 5 bases and J 2 bases, with 3 bases left between them. CDR1 and CDR2 (germline): LNHDA, SQIVND (reference sequence). This CDR3 has 12 amino acids. The CDR3 is CASSSTNEKLFF. As DNA, the CDR3 is TGTGCCAGTAGTTCCACTAATGAAAAACTGTTTTTT.

The chain has TRBV6-2 or TRBV6-3 and TRBJ1-2; no reliable D call. Germline CDR1 MNHEY, CDR2 SVGEGT. CDR3 size: 14 residues. V was clipped by 0 bases and J by 8 bases, with 13 bases between them. The CDR3 loop is CASSYSNVPQGYTF. DNA of the CDR3: TGTGCCAGCAGTTACTCGAACGTTCCTCAGGGCTACACCTTC.

Worth noting for this clone: The identical CDR3 is also encoded by other nucleotide sequences in the sample. The chain joins TRBV5-6 to TRBJ1-1; D not certain. CDR3 size: 14 residues. In germline, CDR1 is SGHDT, CDR2 YYEEEE. V lost 0 bases to trimming and J lost 1 base, with 7 bases between them. The CDR3 DNA sequence: TGTGCCAGCAGCTTGGCGGGTAGGAACACTGAAGCTTTCTTT. Protein sequence: CASSLAGRNTEAFF.

The V call is TRBV5-1, the J call TRBJ1-1, with no clear D. CDR1 and CDR2 from the germline V gene are SGHRS and YFSETQ. The CDR3 spans 14 residues. With 4 bases removed from V and 1 base from J, the gap between germline ends came to 11 bases. The CDR3 bases are TGCGCCAGCAGCATGACCCCAAGGAACACTGAAGCTTTCTTT. Amino acids: CASSMTPRNTEAFF.